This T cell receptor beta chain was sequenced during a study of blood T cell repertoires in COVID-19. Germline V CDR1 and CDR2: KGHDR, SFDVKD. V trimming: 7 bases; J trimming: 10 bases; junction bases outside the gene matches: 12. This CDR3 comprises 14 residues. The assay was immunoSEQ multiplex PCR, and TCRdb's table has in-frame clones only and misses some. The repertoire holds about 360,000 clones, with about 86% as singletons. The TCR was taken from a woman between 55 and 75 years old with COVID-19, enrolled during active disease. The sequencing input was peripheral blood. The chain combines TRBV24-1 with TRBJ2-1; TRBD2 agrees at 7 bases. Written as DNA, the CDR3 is TGTGCCACCAGGGGCGGGGGAGCGGCGGCCGAGCAGTTCTTC. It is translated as CATRGGGAAAEQFF.